This T cell receptor (beta chain) was sequenced in a study of blood T cell repertoires in COVID-19. Across the study: Collection of acute and convalescent COVID-19 samples took place in the United States, Italy and Spain. Sources were T cells, B-cell-depleted T cells, or PBMCs; the material itself was cDNA or gDNA.

The CDR3 has 19 residues. The V and J ends lost 5 bases and 1 base, in that order; junction bases with no gene match: 13. CDR1 and CDR2 from the germline V gene are MNHNY and SVGAGI (reference sequence). Per the authors' pipeline: From reference gene primer amplification, estimates of nucleated cell counts were derived. Libraries were prepared by immunoSEQ multiplex PCR; TCRdb keeps only in-frame clonotypes and omits some of them. V and J calls and clone size are copied from that table; D and trimming were computed from the DNA. The sample has 200,000 to 300,000 clones, 88% seen once. This receptor was taken from a woman aged 40 to 50 who had recovered from COVID-19. Sequenced sample: peripheral blood. The chain combines TRBV6-6 with TRBJ2-6, with 8 bases aligning to TRBD1. The CDR3 sequence is CASSPRRTGRVSGANVLTF. The CDR3, as DNA: TGTGCCAGCAGTCCCAGAAGGACAGGGCGGGTTTCTGGGGCCAACGTCCTGACTTTC.